This TCR beta chain was recovered during a study of OX40 agonist ivuxolimab in advanced cancers. Regarding the study as a whole: CD4+ T cells averaged fewer expanded clones than CD8+ T cells. Both blood CD4+ and CD8+ T cells showed clonal growth by week 6 at 0.1 to 3.0 mg/kg.

Trimming removed 6 bases from V and 5 bases from J, with 13 bases in between. Germline V gene sequence: CDR1 MDHEN, CDR2 SYDVKM. CDR3 size: 14 residues. Details on this clone: What it binds is not known.

Blood was sampled at baseline, cycle 4 day 1, and cycle 7 day 1. The method was immunoSEQ multiplex PCR; TCRdb's version includes in-frame clones alone and lacks a portion of them. The table has fewer than 75,000 clones, around 90% seen once; the top ten hold roughly 0.7%. Sequences were derived from CD4+ or CD8+ T cells sorted from blood, sampled in a trial of the OX40 agonist ivuxolimab. The chain joins TRBV28 to TRBJ1-4; D is possibly TRBD1 (5 bases). This clonotype was sampled from an adult with an advanced solid tumor such as melanoma, head and neck, liver or kidney cancer. The DNA of the CDR3 is TGTGCCAGCAGAAGACAGCAAGGCAATGAAAAACTGTTTTTT. Its protein product is CASRRQQGNEKLFF.